This T cell receptor (beta chain) was obtained from a study of identical twins. One entry per CDR3 protein, called by TCRdb with MiXCR from the 5' RACE reads. The sample yields 700,000 to 950,000 distinct CDR3 sequences, roughly 12% seen once. This clonotype was detected many times. This sample also appeared in a second study, on yellow fever vaccine responses in identical twins.

The sample consisted of PBMCs. This receptor was identified in a woman younger than 35 in good health.

The CDR3 is CASRQTASNTGELFF. CDR3 nucleotides: TGTGCCAGCAGGCAGACAGCCTCGAACACCGGGGAGCTGTTTTTT. This chain links TRBV11-1 with TRBJ2-2; D perhaps matches TRBD1 (5 bases). CDR1 and CDR2 (germline): SGHAT, FQDESV (reference sequence). There are 15 residues in the CDR3. Trimming stripped 6 bases from V and 0 bases from J, with 11 bases between.